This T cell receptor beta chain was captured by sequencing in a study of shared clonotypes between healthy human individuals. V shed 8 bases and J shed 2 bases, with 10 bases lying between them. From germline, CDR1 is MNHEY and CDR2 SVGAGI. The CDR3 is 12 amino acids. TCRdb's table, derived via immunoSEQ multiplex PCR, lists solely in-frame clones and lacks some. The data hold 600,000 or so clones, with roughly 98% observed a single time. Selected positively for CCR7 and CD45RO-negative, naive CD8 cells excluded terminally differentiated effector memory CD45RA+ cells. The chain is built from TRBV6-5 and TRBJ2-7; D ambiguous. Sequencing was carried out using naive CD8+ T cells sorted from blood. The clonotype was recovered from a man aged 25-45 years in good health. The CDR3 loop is CASATATYEQYF. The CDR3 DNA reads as TGTGCCAGCGCCACTGCTACCTACGAGCAGTACTTC.